This entry lists 18 T cell receptor beta chains sequenced from one sample in a study of identical twins. TCRdb re-derived calls from the 5' RACE reads in MiXCR, one entry per CDR3 protein. The data hold fewer than 650,000 distinct CDR3 sequences, with roughly 6.6% observed a single time. This sample also appeared in a second study, on yellow fever vaccine responses in identical twins.

Sequencing used PBMCs. These receptors were taken from a woman between 18 and 29 years old in good health.

This clonotype turned up a few times. The chain links TRBV29-1 to TRBJ2-7; the D is unclear. CDR1 is SQVTM, CDR2 ANQGSEA, per germline. The CDR3 has 18 amino acids. V lost 3 bases and J 2 bases, leaving 26 bases between the germline ends. In nucleotides, the CDR3 is TGCAGCGTTGATGCCCATCTCCCGGCCCGTGTTAAGACCTACGAGCAGTACTTC. This codes for CSVDAHLPARVKTYEQYF.

In its sample, this clonotype was seen many times. This chain uses TRBV12-3 or TRBV12-4 with TRBJ1-2; the match to TRBD1 covers 8 bases. The CDR3 has 14 residues. V dropped 1 base and J dropped 6; count of bases not matched to a gene: 4. CDR3 loop: CASSLERTGHGYTF. The CDR3 DNA reads as TGTGCCAGCAGTTTAGAGAGGACAGGGCATGGCTACACCTTC.

This clonotype was seen a few times. This chain links TRBV28 with TRBJ2-7; 12 nucleotides align to TRBD1. The germline CDR1 and CDR2 sequences are MDHEN and SYDVKM. V lost 2 bases, J lost 4 bases, and 9 bases stayed unmatched. CDR3 size: 17 residues. CDR3: CASSLNRDRGRFYEQYF. The CDR3 DNA is TGTGCCAGCAGTTTAAACCGGGACAGGGGGCGTTTTTACGAGCAGTACTTC.

The chain has TRBV12-3 or TRBV12-4 and TRBJ2-7; 11 bases are shared with TRBD2. J gave up 2 bases and V 8 bases, and 8 bases lay outside the gene matches. This CDR3 comprises 15 residues. In DNA form, the CDR3 reads TGTGCCAGCTGCTCCGGGACTAGCGGCACCTACGAGCAGTACGTC. It is translated as CASCSGTSGTYEQYV.

This clonotype turned up a few times. The chain links TRBV5-5 to TRBJ2-7; 8 nucleotides align to TRBD1. This CDR3 contains 15 residues. V gave up 1 base and J gave up 3 bases; unmatched junction bases: 6. Germline values: CDR1 SGHKS, CDR2 YYEKEE (reference sequence). CDR3 residues: CASSLSQGGFYEQYF. The CDR3 DNA reads as TGTGCCAGCAGCTTGTCACAGGGGGGCTTCTACGAGCAGTACTTC.

This clonotype appeared a few times. V and J are TRBV4-1 and TRBJ2-1, with 8 bases aligning to TRBD1. Looked up from germline, CDR1 is MGHRA and CDR2 is YSYEKL. The CDR3 loop spans 16 amino acids. Trimming removed 0 bases from V and 6 bases from J; junction bases left unmatched: 7. CDR3 DNA: TGCGCCAGCAGCCAAGAGTACGGGACAGGTGGCAATGAGCAGTTCTTC. Its protein product is CASSQEYGTGGNEQFF.

The sample holds a few counts of this clonotype. The chain employs TRBV12-3 or TRBV12-4 and TRBJ2-2, with 12 bases identical to TRBD2. There are 16 residues in the CDR3. The ends lost 6 bases at V and 4 bases at J; junction bases unmatched: 6. The CDR3 loop is CASSLTSGSPTGELFF. The DNA of the CDR3 is TGTGCCAGCAGCCTGACTAGCGGGAGCCCCACCGGGGAGCTGTTTTTT.

This clonotype came up many times. J is TRBJ2-7 and V is TRBV2, with TRBD2 as a possible D gene (7 bases). In germline, CDR1 is SNHLY, CDR2 FYNNEI. Trimming stripped 6 bases from V and 6 bases from J, with 12 bases between. The CDR3 is 12 amino acids. The chain's CDR3 is CASSPGEGEQYF. In DNA form, the CDR3 reads TGTGCCAGCAGCCCAGGGGAGGGCGAGCAGTACTTC.

In this sample, this clonotype turned up many times. This sequence joins TRBV20-1 and TRBJ2-7; the D gene could be TRBD1 or TRBD2 (5 bases each). The V and J ends lost 5 bases and 3 bases respectively, with 17 bases between them. From germline, CDR1 is DFQATT and CDR2 SNEGSKA (reference sequence). The CDR3 loop spans 14 amino acids. The CDR3 loop reads CSAGKGPRDYEQYF. The CDR3, as DNA: TGCAGTGCTGGGAAGGGACCGAGAGACTACGAGCAGTACTTC.

The chain links TRBV28 to TRBJ2-5; D possibly corresponds to TRBD1 (6 bases). Germline V gene lookup returns CDR1 MDHEN and CDR2 SYDVKM. This CDR3 is 20 amino acids long. Trimming shortened V by 5 bases and J by 9 bases, and 37 bases separated the two germline ends. As DNA, the CDR3 is TGTGCCAGCAGTCCCATCCGGGACACCATCAACCTAATCCCGCCGAGGGCCCAGTACTTC. It specifies CASSPIRDTINLIPPRAQYF.

This clonotype was seen repeatedly, ten times or more. The rearrangement uses TRBV20-1 and TRBJ2-7; 8 bases agree with TRBD2. The CDR3 loop spans 14 amino acids. CDR1 is DFQATT and CDR2 is SNEGSKA in the germline V gene (reference sequence). After removal of 1 base from V and 4 bases from J, the junction contained 6 bases not matched to a gene. CDR3 DNA: TGCAGTGCTAGAGTTAACGGGAGGGGATACGAGCAGTACTTC. It codes for CSARVNGRGYEQYF.

V is TRBV19 and J is TRBJ1-4, with 9 nucleotides matching TRBD1. The CDR3 is made up of 16 amino acids. The junction had 6 bases not matched to a gene; V was cut back by 5 bases and J by 2 bases. From germline, CDR1 is LNHDA and CDR2 SQIVND (reference sequence). The CDR3 DNA reads as TGTGCCAGTAGTCTCCGGACAGGGGACACTAATGAAAAACTGTTTTTT. This encodes CASSLRTGDTNEKLFF.

This chain uses TRBV5-1 with TRBJ2-7; the D gene is possibly TRBD2 (6 bases). Trimming took off 5 bases at V and 3 bases at J, with 9 bases between the two ends. The CDR3 is 12 residues long. CDR1 and CDR2 (germline): SGHRS, YFSETQ. CDR3 sequence reads: CASRGSGYEQYF. The DNA of the CDR3 is TGCGCCAGCAGGGGTAGCGGCTACGAGCAGTACTTC.

The chain couples TRBV10-3 to TRBJ2-1; 9 bases fit TRBD1. With V trimmed by 0 bases and J by 14 bases, 14 bases remained unmatched. Per the germline V gene, CDR1 is ENHRY and CDR2 is SYGVKD. This CDR3 is built from 16 residues. CDR3 amino acids: CAISESTGGGSVGEFF. In nucleotides, the CDR3 is TGTGCCATCAGTGAGTCGACAGGGGGAGGATCAGTCGGGGAGTTCTTC.

This clonotype was counted only a few times. The chain carries TRBV10-3 and TRBJ1-2; D gene unclear. The ends were cut back, 0 bases at V and 6 bases at J, with 11 bases in the middle. The CDR3 covers 14 residues. CDR1 is ENHRY and CDR2 is SYGVKD in the germline V gene. The CDR3 DNA reads as TGTGCCATCAGTGAGTCACGGGAGTGGGATGGCTACACCTTC. It is translated as CAISESREWDGYTF.

This clonotype occurred a few times. This rearrangement joins TRBV10-3 to TRBJ2-3; D is ambiguous. CDR3 length: 15 amino acids. V was clipped by 4 bases and J by 6 bases, with 17 bases between them. Germline V gene data show CDR1 as ENHRY and CDR2 as SYGVKD. The CDR3 DNA reads TGTGCCATCAGTGTAGAAGGGCGACTGGCCGATACGCAGTATTTT. Translated, it gives CAISVEGRLADTQYF.

V usage is TRBV6-5 and J usage is TRBJ2-7; perhaps TRBD2 as D (6 bases). Germline V CDR1 and CDR2: MNHEY, SVGAGI. The CDR3 length is 15 residues. V lost 2 bases, J lost 3 bases, and 14 bases lay in between. DNA for the CDR3: TGTGCCAGCAGTTACGGGTCGGGAGCCCACTACGAGCAGTACTTC. Residues: CASSYGSGAHYEQYF.

Note on this clonotype: A read error may produce the germline difference seen at one junction end. The gene calls are TRBV7-9 and TRBJ2-3; no definite D call. In germline, CDR1 is SEHNR, CDR2 FQNEAQ (reference sequence). The CDR3 is 13 residues long. The CDR3 DNA sequence: TGTGCCAGCAGCCCTTCTAGAACAGATACGCAGTGTTTT. Its protein is CASSPSRTDTQCF.